This is a list of T cell receptor beta chains from one sample in a study of blood T cell repertoires in COVID-19. Using immunoSEQ multiplex PCR, the repertoire was profiled, and TCRdb retains in-frame clones only, with some absent. The repertoire consists of around 620,000 clones, with 75% to 90% occurring once and the leading ten covering roughly 0.25%. Sequenced material: peripheral blood. The receptors here all came from a woman aged 18-29 years with acute or convalescent COVID-19. Both conserved end residues are part of each CDR3. Each record gives: D gene, V gene, J gene, CDR3 DNA, CDR3 protein. A D gene is named only where the DNA matches it firmly.

TRBD1	TRBV18	TRBJ2-3	TGTGCCAGCTCACGACAGGGGGCCACAGATACGCAGTATTTT	CASSRQGATDTQYF
.	TRBV6-6	TRBJ1-5	TGTGCCAGCAAGGGAGAGGCGGTATCGGCGTTCTTT	CASKGEAVSAFF
.	TRBV6-2/TRBV6-3	TRBJ1-5	TGTGCCAGCAGTTATCCCTCCAGAACCCAGCATTTT	CASSYPSRTQHF
TRBD1	TRBV2	TRBJ2-1	TGTGCCAGCAGGGAGGACAGGGCAGGGTACAATGAGCAGTTCTTC	CASREDRAGYNEQFF
TRBD2	TRBV4-2	TRBJ2-5	TGTGCCAGCAGCCAGGTAGCGGGGTGGGAGACCCAGTACTTC	CASSQVAGWETQYF
TRBD2	TRBV4-2	TRBJ2-7	TGTGCCAGCAGCCAAGGACCCCCCGGGGAGGGATACTACGAGCAGTACTTC	CASSQGPPGEGYYEQYF
.	TRBV11-2	TRBJ1-1	TGTGCCAGCAGCTTAGAACCCTCGGGGACTGAAGCTTTCTTT	CASSLEPSGTEAFF
.	TRBV9	TRBJ2-5	TGTGCCAGCAGCGTAGGTTGGGCTGGGGGGAATGAAGAGACCCAGTACTTC	CASSVGWAGGNEETQYF
TRBD1	TRBV2	TRBJ1-4	TGTGCCACAAAACGGGACAGAGCAACTAATGAAAAACTGTTTTTT	CATKRDRATNEKLFF
TRBD2	TRBV6-5	TRBJ2-1	TGTGCCAGCAGACGGGACGGGGGGTACAATGAGCAGTTCTTC	CASRRDGGYNEQFF
.	TRBV15	TRBJ1-1	TGTGCCACCAGCAGAGAGGTGACGGGGGGTGAAGCTTTCTTT	CATSREVTGGEAFF